This T cell receptor beta chain derives from a study of T-cell memory formation after mild COVID-19. General observations from the study: Clones contracting across day 15 to 85 had a balanced CD4/CD8 profile; later expanding clones leaned CD4+.

This clonotype was picked up many times. The antigen remains undetermined. From the 5' RACE reads, TCRdb called clonotypes with MiXCR, one entry per CDR3 protein. The sample records approximately 100,000 distinct CDR3 sequences, about 23% being singletons. V was shortened by 3 bases and J by 8 bases, with 21 bases between the two germline ends. Germline CDR1 SGDLS, CDR2 YYNGEE. The CDR3 is made up of 16 amino acids. The chain links TRBV9 to TRBJ2-1; D perhaps matches TRBD2 (6 bases). Material: PBMCs or a T cell subset sorted from them (not recorded which). The clonotype comes from a man aged 18 to 35 who had mild COVID-19 (a few samples of this study predate the infection). Cell type and time point are not known. CDR3 DNA: TGTGCCAGCAGCGAGACCCTCCTAGCGAGGGCCGATGAGCAGTTCTTC. This translates into CASSETLLARADEQFF.